This T cell receptor (beta chain) was identified during a study of blood T cell repertoires in COVID-19. Study background: There were acute and convalescent COVID-19 samples, and they came from the United States, Italy and Spain. The analysed material was cDNA or gDNA that came from T cells, B-cell-depleted T cells, or PBMCs.

Under the authors' procedure: Nucleated cell number was recorded as an estimate derived from reference gene primer amplification. Sequencing was performed with immunoSEQ multiplex PCR; in TCRdb, only in-frame clones are kept and a portion is missing. The DNA gave D and trimming, while V, J and clone size come from that table. The sample yields a few hundred thousand clones, 86% seen once. The CDR3 contains 13 residues. Germline V gives CDR1 SGHNT, CDR2 YENEEA. V trimming: 3 bases; J trimming: 6 bases; junction bases outside the gene matches: 1. The sequencing input was peripheral blood. The chain links TRBV11-3 to TRBJ2-1; 8 bases fit TRBD1. This sequence was found in a man aged 60-69 years with acute or convalescent COVID-19. CDR3 amino acids: CASSLDRANEQFF. For the CDR3, the DNA is TGTGCCAGCAGCTTGGACAGGGCCAATGAGCAGTTCTTC.